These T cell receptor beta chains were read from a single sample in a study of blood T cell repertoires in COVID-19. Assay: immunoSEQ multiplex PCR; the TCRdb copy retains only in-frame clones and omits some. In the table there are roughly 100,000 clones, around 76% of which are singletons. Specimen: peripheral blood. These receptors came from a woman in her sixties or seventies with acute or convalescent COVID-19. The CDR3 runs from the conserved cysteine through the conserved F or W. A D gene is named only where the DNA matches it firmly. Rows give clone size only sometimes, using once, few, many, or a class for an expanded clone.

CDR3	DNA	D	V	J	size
CASSWALKTGVLYGYTF	TGTGCCAGCAGCTGGGCCCTCAAGACAGGGGTCCTCTATGGCTACACCTTC	TRBD1	TRBV7-9	TRBJ1-2	few
CASSFSGQGNTEAFF	TGCGCCAGCAGCTTTTCAGGACAGGGTAACACTGAAGCTTTCTTT	TRBD1	TRBV5-1	TRBJ1-1	few
CASSFSAGGGGYTF	TGTGCCAGCAGTTTCTCGGCAGGGGGAGGTGGCTACACCTTC	TRBD1	TRBV28	TRBJ1-2	.
CASRGRGNTEAFF	TGTGCCAGCAGGGGCCGGGGGAACACTGAAGCTTTCTTT	.	TRBV6-6	TRBJ1-1	.
CASSPVLAGNNEQFF	TGTGCCAGCTCACCGGTCCTAGCGGGGAACAATGAGCAGTTCTTC	TRBD2	TRBV18	TRBJ2-1	.
CASSITPGQGDEQFF	TGTGCCAGCAGCATTACCCCGGGACAGGGCGATGAGCAGTTCTTC	TRBD1	TRBV9	TRBJ2-1	once
CASSYRDSSYEQYF	TGTGCCAGCAGTTATCGGGACAGTAGCTACGAGCAGTACTTC	TRBD1	TRBV27	TRBJ2-7	.
CAWRKRRTNTEAFF	TGTGCCTGGAGAAAGAGGAGAACGAACACTGAAGCTTTCTTT	.	TRBV30	TRBJ1-1	.
CSVVIPGSRGIGTDTQYF	TGCAGCGTTGTGATCCCGGGGAGCCGGGGGATCGGCACAGATACGCAGTATTTT	.	TRBV29-1	TRBJ2-3	.
CASSPPWGHGYTF	TGTGCCAGCTCCCCCCCCTGGGGGCATGGCTACACCTTC	.	TRBV18	TRBJ1-2	.
CASSPSGGPIETQYF	TGTGCCAGCAGCCCTAGCGGGGGGCCTATAGAGACCCAGTACTTC	TRBD2	TRBV11-3	TRBJ2-5	.
CASSQDEGAGALAKNIQYF	TGTGCCAGCAGCCAAGATGAGGGGGCAGGTGCTCTAGCCAAAAACATTCAGTACTTC	TRBD1	TRBV14	TRBJ2-4	once
CASSLRAGGQETQYF	TGTGCCAGCAGCCTCAGGGCCGGGGGCCAAGAGACCCAGTACTTC	.	TRBV6-6	TRBJ2-5	.
CASRPGTGINEQFF	TGCGCCAGCAGACCCGGGACAGGGATCAATGAGCAGTTCTTC	TRBD1	TRBV5-1	TRBJ2-1	once
CSASQSIGQYF	TGCAGTGCTAGTCAATCGATCGGGCAGTACTTC	.	TRBV20-1	TRBJ2-7	.
CASSPRGTGTYEQYF	TGTGCCAGTAGTCCAAGGGGGACAGGGACCTACGAGCAGTACTTC	TRBD1	TRBV19	TRBJ2-7	.
CASSQTGIIGGEQYF	TGTGCCAGCAGCCAGACCGGGATCATAGGGGGCGAGCAGTACTTC	.	TRBV9	TRBJ2-7	.
CATLSQGNQPQHF	TGTGCCACATTAAGCCAGGGTAATCAGCCCCAGCATTTT	.	TRBV6-5	TRBJ1-5	.
CASSLDLTASYEQYF	TGCGCCAGCAGCTTGGATTTAACAGCTTCCTACGAGCAGTACTTC	.	TRBV5-1	TRBJ2-7	few
CATSPRSGAGELFF	TGTGCCACCAGTCCCCGTTCAGGGGCTGGGGAGCTGTTTTTT	.	TRBV24-1	TRBJ2-2	.
CASSTRGQGTEAFF	TGCGCCAGCAGCACGCGGGGACAGGGAACTGAAGCTTTCTTT	TRBD1	TRBV5-1	TRBJ1-1	.
CSVASGNSPLHF	TGCAGCGTTGCTTCGGGTAATTCACCCCTCCACTTT	.	TRBV29-1	TRBJ1-6	.
CASRTGYTEAFF	TGTGCCAGCAGGACAGGGTACACTGAAGCTTTCTTT	TRBD1	TRBV28	TRBJ1-1	.